This TCR beta chain was sequenced for a study of blood T cell repertoires in COVID-19. Overall study: Donors in the United States, Italy and Spain gave samples during acute or convalescent COVID-19.

There are 14 residues in the CDR3. J gave up 7 bases and V 2 bases, and 5 bases lay outside the gene matches. CDR1 is SGHRS and CDR2 is YFSETQ in the germline V gene. Measured with immunoSEQ multiplex PCR; TCRdb has only the in-frame clones, and not every one. The profile shows approximately 210,000 clones, roughly 81% of them singletons. This clone came up once. This chain uses TRBV5-1 with TRBJ1-1; 10 bases line up with TRBD1. Sequencing input: peripheral blood. This receptor was identified in a woman aged 50 to 60 with active or convalescent COVID-19. The CDR3 nucleotides are TGCGCCAGCAGCTTCGACAGGGGGCAGGGTGAAGCTTTCTTT. Translation: CASSFDRGQGEAFF.